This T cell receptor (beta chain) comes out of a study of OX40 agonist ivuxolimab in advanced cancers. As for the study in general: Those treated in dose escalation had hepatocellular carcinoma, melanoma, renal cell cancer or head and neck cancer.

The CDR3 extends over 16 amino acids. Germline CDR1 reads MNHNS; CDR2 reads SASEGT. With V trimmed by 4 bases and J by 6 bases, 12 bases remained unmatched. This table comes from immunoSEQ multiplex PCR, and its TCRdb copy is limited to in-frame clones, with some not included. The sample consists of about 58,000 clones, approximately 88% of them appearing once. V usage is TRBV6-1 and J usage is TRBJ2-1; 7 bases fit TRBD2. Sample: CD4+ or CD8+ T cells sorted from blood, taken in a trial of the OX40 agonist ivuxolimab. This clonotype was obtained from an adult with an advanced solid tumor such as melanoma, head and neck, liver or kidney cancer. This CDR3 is CASSASGAGVPNEQFF. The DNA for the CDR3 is TGTGCCAGCAGTGCCTCCGGTGCGGGAGTTCCCAATGAGCAGTTCTTC.